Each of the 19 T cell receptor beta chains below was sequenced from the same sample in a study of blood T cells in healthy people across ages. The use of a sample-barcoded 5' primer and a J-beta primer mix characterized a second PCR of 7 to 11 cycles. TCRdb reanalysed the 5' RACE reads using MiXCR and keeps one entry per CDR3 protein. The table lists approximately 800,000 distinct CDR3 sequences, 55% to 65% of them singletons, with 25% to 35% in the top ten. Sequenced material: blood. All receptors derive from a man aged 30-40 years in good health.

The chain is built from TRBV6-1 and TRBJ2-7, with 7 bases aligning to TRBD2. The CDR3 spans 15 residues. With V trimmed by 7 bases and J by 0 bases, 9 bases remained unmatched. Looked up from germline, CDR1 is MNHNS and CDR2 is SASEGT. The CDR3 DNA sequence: TGTGCCAGCATGCGGTCGGGGGGTAGCTCCTACGAGCAGTACTTC. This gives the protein CASMRSGGSSYEQYF.

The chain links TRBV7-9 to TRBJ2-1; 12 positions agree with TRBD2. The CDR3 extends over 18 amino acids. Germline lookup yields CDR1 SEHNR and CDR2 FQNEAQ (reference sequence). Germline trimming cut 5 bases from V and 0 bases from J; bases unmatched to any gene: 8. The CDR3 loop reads CASSPGRLAGDSYNEQFF. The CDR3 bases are TGTGCCAGCAGCCCAGGACGACTAGCGGGGGACTCCTACAATGAGCAGTTCTTC.

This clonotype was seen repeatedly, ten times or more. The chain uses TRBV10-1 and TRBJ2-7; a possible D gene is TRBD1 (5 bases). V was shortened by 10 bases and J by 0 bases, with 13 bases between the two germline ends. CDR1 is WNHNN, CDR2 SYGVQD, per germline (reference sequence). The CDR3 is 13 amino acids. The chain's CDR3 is CATPNRSSYEQYF. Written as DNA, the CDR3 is TGCGCCACGCCGAACAGGAGCTCCTACGAGCAGTACTTC.

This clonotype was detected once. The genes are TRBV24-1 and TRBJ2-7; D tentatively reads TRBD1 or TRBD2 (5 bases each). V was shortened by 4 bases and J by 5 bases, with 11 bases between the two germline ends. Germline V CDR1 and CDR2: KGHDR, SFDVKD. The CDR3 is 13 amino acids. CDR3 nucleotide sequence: TGTGCCACCAGTGAGCTTCAGGGAGACGAGCAGTACTTC. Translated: CATSELQGDEQYF.

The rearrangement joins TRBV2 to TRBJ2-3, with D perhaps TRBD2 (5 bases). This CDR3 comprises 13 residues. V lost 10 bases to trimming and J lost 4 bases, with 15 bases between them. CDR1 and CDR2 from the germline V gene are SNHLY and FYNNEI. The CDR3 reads CATSGSWADTQYF. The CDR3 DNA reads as TGTGCCACTTCGGGGTCATGGGCAGATACGCAGTATTTT.

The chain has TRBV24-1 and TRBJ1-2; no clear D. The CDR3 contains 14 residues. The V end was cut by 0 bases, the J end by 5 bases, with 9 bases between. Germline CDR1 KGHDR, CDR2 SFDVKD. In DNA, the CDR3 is TGTGCCACCAGTGATTTGACGGGCGAATATGGCTACACCTTC. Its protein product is CATSDLTGEYGYTF.

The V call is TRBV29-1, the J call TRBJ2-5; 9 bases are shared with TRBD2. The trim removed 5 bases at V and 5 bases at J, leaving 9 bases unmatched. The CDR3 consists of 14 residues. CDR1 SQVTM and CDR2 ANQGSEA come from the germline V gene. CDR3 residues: CSVTGGGAKETQYF. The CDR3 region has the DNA TGCAGCGTTACCGGCGGGGGGGCCAAGGAGACCCAGTACTTC.

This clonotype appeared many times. The CDR3 loop reads CATSRKQGYEQFF. In DNA form, the CDR3 reads TGTGCCACCAGCAGGAAACAGGGGTATGAGCAGTTCTTC. The chain is built from TRBV15 and TRBJ2-1; 7 positions agree with TRBD1. The V gene's germline CDR1 is LNHNV and CDR2 YYDKDF (reference sequence). The CDR3 runs to 13 residues. V lost 3 bases and J lost 8; bases outside the gene matches: 4.

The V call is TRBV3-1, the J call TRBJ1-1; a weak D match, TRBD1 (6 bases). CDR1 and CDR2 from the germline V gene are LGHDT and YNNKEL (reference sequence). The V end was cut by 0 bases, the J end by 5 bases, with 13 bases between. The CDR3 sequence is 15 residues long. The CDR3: CASSQDARGRTEAFF. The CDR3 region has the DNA TGTGCCAGCAGCCAAGATGCCAGGGGCCGGACTGAAGCTTTCTTT.

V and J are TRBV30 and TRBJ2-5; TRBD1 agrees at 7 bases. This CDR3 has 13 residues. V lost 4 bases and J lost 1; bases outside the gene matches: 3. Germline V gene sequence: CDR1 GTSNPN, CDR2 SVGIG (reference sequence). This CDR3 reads CAWIAGGQETQYF. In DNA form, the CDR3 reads TGTGCCTGGATAGCAGGGGGCCAAGAGACCCAGTACTTC.

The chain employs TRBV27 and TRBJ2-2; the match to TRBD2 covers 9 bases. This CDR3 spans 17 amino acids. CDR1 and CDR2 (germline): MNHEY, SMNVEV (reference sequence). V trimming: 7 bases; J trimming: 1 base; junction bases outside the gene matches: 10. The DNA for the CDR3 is TGTGCCAGCATGGCGGGGGGGCCCCTAATGAACACCGGGGAGCTGTTTTTT. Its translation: CASMAGGPLMNTGELFF.

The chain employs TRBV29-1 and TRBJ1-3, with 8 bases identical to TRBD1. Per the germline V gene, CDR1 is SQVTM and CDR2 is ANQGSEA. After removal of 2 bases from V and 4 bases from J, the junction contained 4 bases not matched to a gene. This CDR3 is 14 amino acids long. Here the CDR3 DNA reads TGCAGCGTTGAATGGACAGGGTACGGAAACACCATATATTTT. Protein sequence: CSVEWTGYGNTIYF.

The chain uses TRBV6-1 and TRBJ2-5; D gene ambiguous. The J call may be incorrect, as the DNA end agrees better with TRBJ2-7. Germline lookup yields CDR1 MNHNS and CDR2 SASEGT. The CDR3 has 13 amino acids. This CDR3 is CASSEGPPGEQYF. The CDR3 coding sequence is TGTGCCAGCAGTGAAGGGCCGCCGGGCGAGCAGTACTTC.

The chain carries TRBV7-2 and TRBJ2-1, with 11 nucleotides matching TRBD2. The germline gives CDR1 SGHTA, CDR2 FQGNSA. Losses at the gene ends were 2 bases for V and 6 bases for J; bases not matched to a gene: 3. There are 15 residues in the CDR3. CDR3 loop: CASSLTSGGCNEQFF. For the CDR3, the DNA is TGTGCCAGCAGCTTAACTAGCGGGGGCTGCAATGAGCAGTTCTTC. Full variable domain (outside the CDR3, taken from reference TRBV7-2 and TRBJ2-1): GAGVSQSPSNKVTEKGKDVELRCDPISGHTALYWYRQSLGQGLEFLIYFQGNSAPDKSGLPSDRFSAERTGGSVSTLTIQRTQQEDSAVYLCASSLTSGGCNEQFFGPGTRLTVL.

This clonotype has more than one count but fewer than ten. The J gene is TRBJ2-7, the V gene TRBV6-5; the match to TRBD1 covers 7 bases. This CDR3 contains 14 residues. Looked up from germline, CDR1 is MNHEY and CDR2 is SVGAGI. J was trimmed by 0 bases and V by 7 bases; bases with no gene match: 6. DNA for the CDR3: TGTGCCAGCATCTCCGGGACAGCCTCCTACGAGCAGTACTTC. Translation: CASISGTASYEQYF.

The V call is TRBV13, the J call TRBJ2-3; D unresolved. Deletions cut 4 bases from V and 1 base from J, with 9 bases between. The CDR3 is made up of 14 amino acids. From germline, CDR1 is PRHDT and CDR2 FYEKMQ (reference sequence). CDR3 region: CASSSRFRTDTQYF. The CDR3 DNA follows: TGTGCCAGCAGCTCCCGGTTCCGCACAGATACGCAGTATTTT.

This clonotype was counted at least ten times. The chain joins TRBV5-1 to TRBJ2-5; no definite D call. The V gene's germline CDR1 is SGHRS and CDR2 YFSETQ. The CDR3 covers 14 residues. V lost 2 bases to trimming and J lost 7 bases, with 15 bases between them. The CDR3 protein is CASSLGTGRVTQYF. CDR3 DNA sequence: TGCGCCAGCAGCTTAGGAACGGGCCGAGTGACCCAGTACTTC.

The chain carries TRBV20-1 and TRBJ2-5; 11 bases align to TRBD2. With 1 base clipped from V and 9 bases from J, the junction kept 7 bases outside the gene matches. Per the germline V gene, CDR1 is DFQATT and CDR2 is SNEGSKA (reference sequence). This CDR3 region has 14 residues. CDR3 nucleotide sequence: TGCAGTGCTAGAGTGGGACTAGCGGCAGGTCCCCAGTACTTC. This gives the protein CSARVGLAAGPQYF.

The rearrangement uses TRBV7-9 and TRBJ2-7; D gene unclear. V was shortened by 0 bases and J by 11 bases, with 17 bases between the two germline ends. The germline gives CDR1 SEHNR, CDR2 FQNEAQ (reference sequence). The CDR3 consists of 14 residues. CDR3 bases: TGTGCCAGCAGCTTAGCGGCAGACTCCTCGGTAAAGTACTTC. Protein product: CASSLAADSSVKYF.